The 30 T cell receptor beta chains given below trace back to one sample, sequenced in a study of blood T cell repertoires in COVID-19. TCRdb keeps only in-frame clones here, not all; method: immunoSEQ multiplex PCR. The table records 350,000 or so clones, roughly 89% of them present only once. Specimen: peripheral blood. These receptors were obtained from a woman aged 60-75 years with COVID-19, enrolled during active disease.

This clone was counted many times. The V gene is TRBV19, the J gene TRBJ1-1; TRBD1 might be the D (6 bases). The CDR3 consists of 13 residues. CDR1 is LNHDA, CDR2 SQIVND, per germline (reference sequence). V gave up 5 bases and J gave up 4 bases, with 11 bases separating them. The CDR3 DNA is TGTGCCAGTAGTGCCGGACAGTTCACTGAAGCTTTCTTT. Protein: CASSAGQFTEAFF.

The rearrangement uses TRBV5-1 and TRBJ2-1; possible D gene TRBD1, 5 bases. CDR3 size: 12 residues. Germline lookup yields CDR1 SGHRS and CDR2 YFSETQ. Trimming shortened V by 3 bases and J by 8 bases, and 9 bases separated the two germline ends. Written as DNA, the CDR3 is TGCGCCAGCAGCTCTGACAGCTATGAGCAGTTCTTC. Its protein product is CASSSDSYEQFF.

This clone was counted between two and nine times. V and J are TRBV9 and TRBJ2-7; 7 bases fit TRBD2. The CDR3 sequence is 15 residues long. From germline, CDR1 is SGDLS and CDR2 YYNGEE. With V trimmed by 0 bases and J by 2 bases, 5 bases remained unmatched. CDR3 nucleotides: TGTGCCAGCAGCGTAGGGGCTAGCGGAGCCTACGAGCAGTACTTC. Amino acid sequence: CASSVGASGAYEQYF.

The rearrangement uses TRBV19 and TRBJ1-1; TRBD1 matches 10 bases. The CDR3 length is 17 residues. The junction had 13 bases not matched to a gene; V was cut back by 5 bases and J by 4 bases. Per germline, CDR1 LNHDA and CDR2 SQIVND (reference sequence). CDR3 coding DNA: TGTGCCAGTAGTCCAGGGACAGGGGCCCCGCGAGTCACTGAAGCTTTCTTT. It yields the protein CASSPGTGAPRVTEAFF.

This clone was counted between two and nine times. The chain links TRBV18 to TRBJ1-1; 8 nucleotides line up with TRBD1. The CDR3 contains 15 residues. Looked up from germline, CDR1 is KGHSH and CDR2 is LQKENI. The J segment lost 1 base and the V segment lost 5 bases, leaving 6 bases of the junction unmatched. The CDR3 region has the DNA TGTGCCAGCTCATCAAGGACAGGGCCGAACACTGAAGCTTTCTTT. Translation: CASSSRTGPNTEAFF.

The chain has TRBV18 and TRBJ2-7; 7 nucleotides line up with TRBD1. Unmatched junction bases numbered 1, after V lost 0 bases and J lost 2 bases. CDR3 length equals 14 residues. Germline V gene lookup returns CDR1 KGHSH and CDR2 LQKENI. CDR3 sequence: CASSPPTGPYEQYF. CDR3 bases: TGTGCCAGCTCACCACCGACAGGGCCCTACGAGCAGTACTTC.

The chain has TRBV11-2 and TRBJ1-4; 9 positions agree with TRBD1. Losses at the gene ends were 1 base for V and 7 bases for J; bases not matched to a gene: 1. The CDR3 loop spans 14 amino acids. The germline V gene has CDR1 SGHAT and CDR2 FQNNGV. CDR3 in DNA: TGTGCCAGCAGCTTAGGGGACAGGGTTGAAAAACTGTTTTTT. Translated, it gives CASSLGDRVEKLFF. The full variable domain, its missing parts supplied by reference TRBV11-2 and TRBJ1-4, is EAGVAQSPRYKIIEKRQSVAFWCNPISGHATLYWYQQILGQGPKLLIQFQNNGVVDDSQLPKDRFSAERLKGVDSTLKIQPAKLEDSAVYLCASSLGDRVEKLFFGSGTQLSVL.

The rearrangement joins TRBV6-5 to TRBJ1-1; the D gene is possibly TRBD1 (6 bases). Trimming pared 9 bases from V and 0 bases from J, leaving 17 bases between. This CDR3 has 15 amino acids. CDR1 and CDR2 (germline): MNHEY, SVGAGI. The CDR3 region is CASQGTDKMNTEAFF. For the CDR3, the DNA is TGTGCCAGTCAGGGGACGGATAAAATGAACACTGAAGCTTTCTTT.

Worth noting for this clone: One end of the junction fails to match germline, which may point to a read error. V and J are TRBV7-8 and TRBJ2-5; 11 positions agree with TRBD2. The germline gives CDR1 SGHVS, CDR2 FQNEAQ. The CDR3 consists of 16 residues. DNA for the CDR3: TGTGCCAGCAGCTGGAAGACTAGCGGGGTGCAAGCGACCCAGTACTTC. Translating gives CASSWKTSGVQATQYF. The entire variable domain, with the rest obtained from reference TRBV7-8 and TRBJ2-5, is as follows: GAGVSQSPRYKVAKRGQDVALRCDPISGHVSLFWYQQALGQGPEFLTYFQNEAQLDKSGLPSDRFFAERPEGSVSTLKIQRTQQEDSAVYLCASSWKTSGVQATQYFGPGTRLLVL.

J is TRBJ1-1 and V is TRBV9, with TRBD1 as a possible D gene (6 bases). This CDR3 region has 14 residues. CDR1 and CDR2 from the germline V gene are SGDLS and YYNGEE. Deletions cut 3 bases from V and 0 bases from J, with 9 bases between. The CDR3 coding sequence is TGTGCCAGCAGCGGCCACAGGGTGAACACTGAAGCTTTCTTT. It is translated as CASSGHRVNTEAFF.

The chain has TRBV28 and TRBJ1-4, with a weak D call TRBD1 (6 bases). This CDR3 has 15 amino acids. Germline CDR1 is MDHEN and CDR2 is SYDVKM. Trimming shortened V by 5 bases and J by 14 bases, and 24 bases separated the two germline ends. The CDR3 DNA follows: TGTGCCAGCAGTCGTCCCAGGGGTCCTCCAGGTCCTCTGTTTTTT. Residues: CASSRPRGPPGPLFF.

The rearrangement uses TRBV5-6 and TRBJ2-5; D is unresolved. This CDR3 comprises 12 residues. Trimming shortened V by 0 bases and J by 5 bases, and 5 bases separated the two germline ends. CDR1 and CDR2 from the germline V gene are SGHDT and YYEEEE. In DNA, the CDR3 is TGTGCCAGCAGCTTGGTGGGCGAGACCCAGTACTTC. Translating it yields CASSLVGETQYF. Full variable domain (outside the CDR3, taken from reference TRBV5-6 and TRBJ2-5): DAGVTQSPTHLIKTRGQQVTLRCSPKSGHDTVSWYQQALGQGPQFIFQYYEEEERQRGNFPDRFSGHQFPNYSSELNVNALLLGDSALYLCASSLVGETQYFGPGTRLLVL.

The chain carries TRBV2 and TRBJ2-7; 7 nucleotides match TRBD1. The CDR3 is 13 amino acids. V was pared by 7 bases and J by 12 bases, with 15 bases of the junction left unmatched. Germline loops: CDR1 SNHLY, CDR2 FYNNEI. This CDR3 reads CASTRRGQVMGYF. DNA of the CDR3: TGTGCCAGCACCCGAAGGGGGCAGGTAATGGGGTACTTC.

The V and J genes are TRBV2 and TRBJ2-2, with a possible D match to TRBD2 (6 bases). The CDR3 sequence is 14 residues long. Per germline, CDR1 SNHLY and CDR2 FYNNEI. The V end lost 10 bases, the J end lost 4 bases, and 16 bases lay between the germline ends. The CDR3 DNA is TGTGCCAACCTTCGCCTTAGCGGCACCGGGGAGCTGTTTTTT. Translation: CANLRLSGTGELFF.

This clone was detected once. The gene calls are TRBV2 and TRBJ1-4; possible D gene TRBD1, 5 bases. With 6 bases removed from V and 8 bases from J, the gap between germline ends came to 19 bases. Germline V gene lookup returns CDR1 SNHLY and CDR2 FYNNEI. The length of the CDR3 is 15 residues. CDR3 DNA sequence: TGTGCCAGCAGGTTGAACGGGGGGGACTTGGAAAAACTGTTTTTT. Protein: CASRLNGGDLEKLFF. Supplemented by reference TRBV2 and TRBJ1-4, the full variable domain reads EPEVTQTPSHQVTQMGQEVILRCVPISNHLYFYWYRQILGQKVEFLVSFYNNEISEKSEIFDDQFSVERPDGSNFTLKIRSTKLEDSAMYFCASRLNGGDLEKLFFGSGTQLSVL.

This chain connects TRBV6-5 to TRBJ2-4; 7 bases are a match to TRBD1. The CDR3 totals 13 residues. In germline, CDR1 is MNHEY, CDR2 SVGAGI. V dropped 7 bases and J dropped 6; count of bases not matched to a gene: 6. CDR3 sequence: CASIRGMGNIQYF. The CDR3 DNA sequence: TGTGCCAGCATCAGGGGGATGGGAAACATTCAGTACTTC.

V and J are TRBV19 and TRBJ1-2; 7 nucleotides line up with TRBD1. The V gene end was trimmed by 7 bases and the J gene end by 8 bases; junction bases not matched to a gene: 13. The CDR3 spans 14 residues. CDR1 LNHDA and CDR2 SQIVND come from the germline V gene (reference sequence). In DNA, the CDR3 is TGTGCCAGTAACCAACGACAGGGAAGTGGCGGCTACACCTTC. Protein product: CASNQRQGSGGYTF.

The genes are TRBV12-3 or TRBV12-4 and TRBJ2-3; D not resolved. The CDR3 has 12 amino acids. V lost 3 bases and J lost 2, with 3 bases in between. The DNA of the CDR3 is TGTGCCAGCAGTTTCTCCACAGATACGCAGTATTTT. Protein: CASSFSTDTQYF.

The table lists this clone with a few counts. The chain links TRBV3-1 (or the pseudogene TRBV3-2) to TRBJ1-3; 8 nucleotides line up with TRBD1. The V gene's germline CDR1 is LGHDT and CDR2 YNNKEL (reference sequence). V was pared by 6 bases and J by 0 bases, with 7 bases of the junction left unmatched. The CDR3 is 16 amino acids. In nucleotides, the CDR3 is TGTGCCAGCAGATCCGGGACAGGAATCTCTGGAAACACCATATATTTT. The encoded protein is CASRSGTGISGNTIYF.

The chain links TRBV6-5 to TRBJ2-1; possible D gene TRBD2, 6 bases. CDR3 length: 16 residues. The germline gives CDR1 MNHEY, CDR2 SVGAGI. Trimming pared 0 bases from V and 7 bases from J, leaving 16 bases between. The DNA of the CDR3 is TGTGCCAGCAGTTACTCGAGAGTGGCGGGGCCTAATGAGCAGTTCTTC. Translation gives CASSYSRVAGPNEQFF.

The V call is TRBV28, the J call TRBJ1-2; perhaps TRBD1 as D (5 bases). Per germline, CDR1 MDHEN and CDR2 SYDVKM. Between the trimmed V and J ends, which lost 6 bases and 3 bases, there was a span of 23 bases. This CDR3 spans 17 amino acids. The CDR3 DNA reads as TGTGCCAGCAGCATTAACCACCCAGGGCTTTGGGACTATGGCTACACCTTC. Translated: CASSINHPGLWDYGYTF.

CDR3 region: CASSQRSGGAREQFF. The DNA for the CDR3 is TGTGCCAGCAGCCAGCGAAGCGGGGGGGCTCGGGAGCAGTTCTTC. The genes are TRBV14 and TRBJ2-1, with 10 bases identical to TRBD2. Per the germline V gene, CDR1 is SGHDN and CDR2 is FVKESK. The CDR3 is made up of 15 amino acids. Trimming cost V 3 bases and J 10 bases; bases outside gene matches: 9.

This clone showed up just once. The chain is built from TRBV5-1 and TRBJ2-1; the match to TRBD1 covers 7 bases. In germline, CDR1 is SGHRS, CDR2 YFSETQ. V shed 2 bases and J 4 bases; nucleotides not matched to a gene: 6. This CDR3 region has 15 residues. CDR3 protein: CASSLGQGVYNEQFF. The CDR3 DNA follows: TGCGCCAGCAGCTTAGGCCAGGGGGTGTACAATGAGCAGTTCTTC.

This clone was seen a single time. The V call is TRBV5-1, the J call TRBJ1-1, with D perhaps matching TRBD1 (6 bases). The CDR3 consists of 15 residues. Germline loops: CDR1 SGHRS, CDR2 YFSETQ. The V end was cut by 4 bases, the J end by 0 bases, with 13 bases between. The CDR3 sequence is CASSPVTGMNTEAFF. The CDR3 nucleotides are TGCGCCAGCAGCCCAGTGACAGGAATGAACACTGAAGCTTTCTTT.

V gene TRBV6-6 combines with J gene TRBJ2-1, with 16 bases identical to TRBD2. V dropped 6 bases and J dropped 10; count of bases not matched to a gene: 6. The CDR3 is 15 residues long. Germline assignment: CDR1 MNHNY and CDR2 SVGAGI (reference sequence). The CDR3 DNA follows: TGTGCCAGCAGCGGGACTAGCGGGGGGGCATGGGAGCAGTTCTTC. Residues: CASSGTSGGAWEQFF.

The genes are TRBV18 and TRBJ2-5; 11 bases match TRBD2. The CDR3 contains 16 residues. The junction had 6 bases not matched to a gene; V was cut back by 4 bases and J by 2 bases. Germline CDR1 and CDR2: KGHSH and LQKENI. Here the CDR3 reads CASSLLAGGLQETQYF. CDR3 in DNA: TGTGCCAGCTCACTTCTAGCGGGGGGACTTCAAGAGACCCAGTACTTC.

This rearrangement joins TRBV7-2 to TRBJ1-3; no definite D call. From germline, CDR1 is SGHTA and CDR2 FQGNSA. The CDR3 loop spans 15 amino acids. The V end was cut by 5 bases, the J end by 0 bases, with 11 bases between. As DNA, the CDR3 is TGTGCCAGCAGCCCCTATGGTGGCTCTGGAAACACCATATATTTT. This codes for CASSPYGGSGNTIYF.

This rearrangement joins TRBV5-5 to TRBJ2-1, with 8 bases matching TRBD2. Germline V CDR1 and CDR2: SGHKS, YYEKEE (reference sequence). V shed 3 bases, J shed 0 bases, and the junction held 5 bases outside the gene matches. This CDR3 has 16 residues. Here the CDR3 DNA reads TGTGCCAGCAGCTCAGCGGGGGCTCGCTCCTACAATGAGCAGTTCTTC. Protein: CASSSAGARSYNEQFF.

V and J are TRBV6-5 and TRBJ1-3, with 8 bases fitting TRBD1. CDR3 length: 14 amino acids. J was trimmed by 4 bases and V by 4 bases; bases with no gene match: 3. The germline V gene has CDR1 MNHEY and CDR2 SVGAGI. CDR3 loop: CASSLGQGGNTIYF. The DNA for the CDR3 is TGTGCCAGCAGTTTAGGACAGGGCGGAAACACCATATATTTT.

The V call is TRBV19, the J call TRBJ2-3; D perhaps matches TRBD2 (6 bases). This CDR3 is built from 16 residues. CDR1 is LNHDA, CDR2 SQIVND, per germline (reference sequence). The V end was cut by 2 bases, the J end by 0 bases, with 12 bases between. The CDR3, as DNA: TGTGCCAGTAGTATACCCGGCGGGGCTAGCACAGATACGCAGTATTTT. As protein: CASSIPGGASTDTQYF.